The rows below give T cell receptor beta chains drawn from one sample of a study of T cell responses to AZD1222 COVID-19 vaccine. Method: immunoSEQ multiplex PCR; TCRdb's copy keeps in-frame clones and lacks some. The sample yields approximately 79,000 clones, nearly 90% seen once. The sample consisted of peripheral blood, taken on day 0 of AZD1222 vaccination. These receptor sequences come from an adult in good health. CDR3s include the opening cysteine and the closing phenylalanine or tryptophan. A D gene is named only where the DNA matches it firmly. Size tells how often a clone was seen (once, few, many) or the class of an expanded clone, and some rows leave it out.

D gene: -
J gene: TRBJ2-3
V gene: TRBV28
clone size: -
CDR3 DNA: TGTGCCAGCAGTTTCCAGGCTGCGGATACGCAGTATTTT
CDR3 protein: CASSFQAADTQYF

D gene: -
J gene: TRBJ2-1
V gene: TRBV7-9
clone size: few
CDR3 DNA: TGTGCCAGCAGCTTAGCCCGAGCCAATGAGCAGTTCTTC
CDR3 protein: CASSLARANEQFF

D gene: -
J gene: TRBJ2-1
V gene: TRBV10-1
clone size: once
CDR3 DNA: TGCGCCAGCAGTGACTTCAGGGCCGGGGGTGAGCAGTTCTTC
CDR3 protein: CASSDFRAGGEQFF

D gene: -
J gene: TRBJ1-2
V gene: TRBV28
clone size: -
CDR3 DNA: TGTGCCAGCAGTCCGGGGGGGGCAGGGTCAACCTCAAGGGCGAGAGGCTACACCTTC
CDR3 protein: CASSPGGAGSTSRARGYTF

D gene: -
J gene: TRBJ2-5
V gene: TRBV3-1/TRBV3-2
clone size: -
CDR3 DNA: TGTGCCAGCAGTTACGGGCTAGCTTTCGAGACCCAGTACTTC
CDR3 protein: CASSYGLAFETQYF

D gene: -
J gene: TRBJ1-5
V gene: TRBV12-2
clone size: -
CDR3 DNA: TGTGCAAGTCGCTTCCAGTTTCAGGCGGGTCAGCCCCAGCATTTT
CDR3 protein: CASRFQFQAGQPQHF

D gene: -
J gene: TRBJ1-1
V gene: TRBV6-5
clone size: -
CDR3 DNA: TGTGCCAGCAGTCGCCCGGGAGGGACCACTGAAGCTTTCTTT
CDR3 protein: CASSRPGGTTEAFF

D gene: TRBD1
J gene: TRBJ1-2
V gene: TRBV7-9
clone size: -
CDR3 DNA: TGTGCCAGCAGCTTAGGAGAACCGGGACAGGGGTGGTATGGCTACACCTTC
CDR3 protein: CASSLGEPGQGWYGYTF

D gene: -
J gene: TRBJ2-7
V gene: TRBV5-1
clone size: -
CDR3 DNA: TGCGCCAGTAAGGCGGGGACAGCAATCCACTACGAGCAGTACTTC
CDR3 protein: CASKAGTAIHYEQYF

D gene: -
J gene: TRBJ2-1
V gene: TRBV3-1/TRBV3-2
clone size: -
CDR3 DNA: TGTGCCAGCAGCCAAGGACCGACTGGCGTCAATGAGCAGTTCTTC
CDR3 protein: CASSQGPTGVNEQFF